Listed below are T cell receptor beta chains from one sample, sequenced in a study of OX40 agonist ivuxolimab in advanced cancers. TCRdb keeps only in-frame clones here, not all; method: immunoSEQ multiplex PCR. Among over 60,000 clones, about 91% were seen once, and the ten largest hold 1.5% to 2%. The sequencing here drew on CD4+ or CD8+ T cells sorted from blood, taken in a trial of the OX40 agonist ivuxolimab. These receptors were obtained from an adult with an advanced solid tumor such as melanoma, head and neck, liver or kidney cancer. The CDR3 runs from the conserved cysteine through the conserved F or W. D genes are given only for firm matches. A clone size is listed for some rows: how often the clone was seen (once, few, many), or a class if it is expanded.

TRBJ2-2	TRBV29-1	-	14	-	TGCAGCGTGTGGAGGGACAGCCCCACCGGGGAGCTGTTTTTT	CSVWRDSPTGELFF
TRBJ2-5	TRBV7-8	-	15	TRBD2	TGTGCCAGCAACCGACTGGGCGGGGGGATCAAGACCCAGTACTTC	CASNRLGGGIKTQYF
TRBJ2-1	TRBV30	-	12	TRBD2	TGTGCCTGGATTCGGCGGGGGAATGAGCAGTTCTTC	CAWIRRGNEQFF
TRBJ2-3	TRBV7-8	-	16	-	TGTGCCAGCAGCTTAGTGCGAAGCTCCGCGGGAGATACGCAGTATTTT	CASSLVRSSAGDTQYF
TRBJ1-1	TRBV30	few	13	-	TGTGCCTGGAATCGACAGCAGAACACTGAAGCTTTCTTT	CAWNRQQNTEAFF
TRBJ2-5	TRBV18	once	14	-	TGTGCCAGCTCACCATCCCGACTACAAGAGACCCAGTACTTC	CASSPSRLQETQYF
TRBJ2-5	TRBV12-5	-	13	-	TGTGCTAGTGGTCCCGGACAGCAAGAGACCCAGTACTTC	CASGPGQQETQYF
TRBJ2-3	TRBV28	-	16	TRBD2	TGTGCCAGCAGTCGTGGAGCGGGGGGCCGCACAGATACGCAGTATTTT	CASSRGAGGRTDTQYF
TRBJ1-5	TRBV2	-	13	-	TGTGCCAGCAAAGGAGATTCCAATCAGCCCCAGCATTTT	CASKGDSNQPQHF
TRBJ1-1	TRBV6-4	-	18	-	TGTGCCAGCAGTGACTCGAGTCGGGGGAGGGCGCGGGACACTGAAGCTTTCTTT	CASSDSSRGRARDTEAFF
TRBJ1-3	TRBV19	-	15	-	TGTGCCAGTAGTATAAGCATCGCCTCTGGAAACACCATATATTTT	CASSISIASGNTIYF
TRBJ2-1	TRBV7-3	once	16	-	TGTGCCAGCAGCTTAAATGGAGCGGACTCCTACAATGAGCAGTTCTTC	CASSLNGADSYNEQFF
TRBJ2-5	TRBV28	-	14	-	TGTGCCAGCAGCATCTTAGGGGATCGCGAGACCCAGTACTTC	CASSILGDRETQYF
TRBJ2-5	TRBV13	-	12	TRBD2	TGTGCCAGCAGCTTCGGGGGGGAGACCCAGTACTTC	CASSFGGETQYF
TRBJ2-5	TRBV7-6	-	13	-	TGTGCCAGCAGCTTATCCATCCAAGAGACCCAGTACTTC	CASSLSIQETQYF
TRBJ2-5	TRBV7-9	-	11	-	TGTGCCAGCAGCCTAAAAGAGACCCAGTACTTC	CASSLKETQYF
TRBJ1-2	TRBV7-9	once	14	TRBD1	TGTGCCAGCAGCTCACAGGGGATGAACTATGGCTACACCTTC	CASSSQGMNYGYTF
TRBJ2-1	TRBV27	-	19	-	TGTGCCAGCAGTGGCCCGGGACAGGGTACTAGCGGCTCCTACAATGAGCAGTTCTTC	CASSGPGQGTSGSYNEQFF
TRBJ2-1	TRBV28	few	15	-	TGTGCCAGCAGTTTGGGACCTAGCTCCTACAATGAGCAGTTCTTC	CASSLGPSSYNEQFF
TRBJ2-4	TRBV4-3	-	16	-	TGCGCCAGCAGCCAAGAACCGGACAGCCGAGCCACCATTCAGTACTTC	CASSQEPDSRATIQYF
TRBJ2-5	TRBV7-9	-	15	TRBD2	TGTGCCAGCAGCTTCGGGAGGGGAGACGGGGAGACCCAGTACTTC	CASSFGRGDGETQYF
TRBJ2-1	TRBV18	-	17	TRBD1	TGTGCCAGCTCACACTCAGGGGGAAAGGGCTCCTACAATGAGCAGTTCTTC	CASSHSGGKGSYNEQFF
TRBJ2-4	TRBV5-1	-	17	TRBD2	TGCGCCAGCAGCGCCTCGACTAGCGGGAGCCCCACGAACATTCAGTACTTC	CASSASTSGSPTNIQYF
TRBJ2-2	TRBV5-4	-	16	-	TGTGCCAGCAGCTTGGTTGCTAGTCTGGACACCGGGGAGCTGTTTTTT	CASSLVASLDTGELFF
TRBJ2-3	TRBV2	once	13	-	TGTGCCAGCCATCGGACAGAGACAGATACGCAGTATTTT	CASHRTETDTQYF
TRBJ2-5	TRBV13	few	14	-	TGTGCCAGCAGCTTAACAGGCTACCAAGAGACCCAGTACTTC	CASSLTGYQETQYF
TRBJ1-5	TRBV2	-	16	-	TGTGCCAGCAGGCGGGACCGAGGGGGGGGCAATCAGCCCCAGCATTTT	CASRRDRGGGNQPQHF
TRBJ1-1	TRBV19	-	14	-	TGTGCCAGTAGTATTCTGGGGAGAAACACTGAAGCTTTCTTT	CASSILGRNTEAFF
TRBJ1-6	TRBV28	few	14	TRBD1	TGTGCCAGCAGTCGGGACAGGGGGAATTCACCCCTCCACTTT	CASSRDRGNSPLHF
TRBJ2-6	TRBV4-2	-	17	-	TGTGCCAGCAGTACAGAGAGTTCCTTCTCTGGGGCCAACGTCCTGACTTTC	CASSTESSFSGANVLTF
TRBJ2-3	TRBV19	-	14	-	TGTGCCAGTAGTATATTGGGGCTGACAGATACGCAGTATTTT	CASSILGLTDTQYF
TRBJ1-2	TRBV10-2	-	14	-	TGCGCCAGCAGTACCGGGACACCAAACTATGGCTACACCTTC	CASSTGTPNYGYTF